Reported below is one TCR beta chain. Its antigen is currently unknown. V was pared by 5 bases and J by 2 bases, with 16 bases between. CDR1 is SQVTM and CDR2 is ANQGSEA in the germline V gene. This CDR3 comprises 15 residues. TCRdb re-derived calls from the RT-PCR reads in MiXCR, one entry per CDR3 protein. The sample carries approximately 700,000 distinct CDR3 sequences, 15% to 17% recorded once. This entry comes from a study of response to subunit inactivated influenza vaccine. Broader study findings: Authors suggested each seasonal influenza vaccination recruits few new T cells.

V usage is TRBV29-1 and J usage is TRBJ1-5; D is unresolved. This receptor was taken from a man in his fifties or sixties who received an inactivated influenza vaccine. The sequencing used PBMCs from blood, collected roughly 12 days after vaccination. The CDR3 sequence: CSVRFSGVGNQPQHF. In DNA, the CDR3 is TGCAGCGTTAGATTCTCGGGTGTTGGCAATCAGCCCCAGCATTTT. Complete variable domain (other parts from reference TRBV29-1 and TRBJ1-5): SAVISQKPSRDICQRGTSLTIQCQVDSQVTMMFWYRQQPGQSLTLIATANQGSEATYESGFVIDKFPISRPNLTFSTLTVSNMSPEDSSIYLCSVRFSGVGNQPQHFGDGTRLSIL.